Listed below are T cell receptor beta chains from one sample, sequenced in a study of OX40 agonist ivuxolimab in advanced cancers. Measured with immunoSEQ multiplex PCR; TCRdb has only the in-frame clones, and not every one. The sample consists of about 44,000 clones, around 90% of them appearing once. The source material was CD4+ or CD8+ T cells sorted from blood, sampled in a trial of the OX40 agonist ivuxolimab. Receptors were obtained from an adult with an advanced solid tumor such as melanoma, head and neck, liver or kidney cancer. CDR3s include the opening cysteine and the closing phenylalanine or tryptophan. The order of the fields is J gene, V gene, CDR3 protein.

j_gene: TRBJ1-6
v_gene: TRBV19
CDR3aa: CASSGGEATSPLHF

j_gene: TRBJ1-2
v_gene: TRBV9
CDR3aa: CASSDQGAGAGYTF

j_gene: TRBJ1-1
v_gene: TRBV27
CDR3aa: CASSLGPNTEAFF

j_gene: TRBJ1-1
v_gene: TRBV28
CDR3aa: CASSSLGSPEAFF

j_gene: TRBJ1-1
v_gene: TRBV10-1
CDR3aa: CASSDGAWPEAFF

j_gene: TRBJ2-1
v_gene: TRBV9
CDR3aa: CASSLQSSYNEQFF

j_gene: TRBJ2-1
v_gene: TRBV15
CDR3aa: CATSRRFNNEQFF

j_gene: TRBJ1-6
v_gene: TRBV29-1
CDR3aa: CSVEEDGGSPLHF

j_gene: TRBJ1-2
v_gene: TRBV6-5
CDR3aa: CASSYSIQGNYGYTF

j_gene: TRBJ2-1
v_gene: TRBV28
CDR3aa: CASSLESWGSSYNEQFF

j_gene: TRBJ2-3
v_gene: TRBV7-8
CDR3aa: CASSSQARPGSDTQYF

j_gene: TRBJ2-1
v_gene: TRBV19
CDR3aa: CASTTSNEQFF

j_gene: TRBJ1-6
v_gene: TRBV5-1
CDR3aa: CASSEGLTGGRGSYNSPLHF

j_gene: TRBJ2-7
v_gene: TRBV27
CDR3aa: CASSLSGGRTSYEQYF

j_gene: TRBJ2-5
v_gene: TRBV7-2
CDR3aa: CASSSGLGETQYF

j_gene: TRBJ2-2
v_gene: TRBV11-2
CDR3aa: CASSLGQNTGELFF

j_gene: TRBJ2-7
v_gene: TRBV2
CDR3aa: CASSEAGGASYEQYF

j_gene: TRBJ2-3
v_gene: TRBV6-4
CDR3aa: CASSDSAGMDTQYF

j_gene: TRBJ2-4
v_gene: TRBV6-1
CDR3aa: CASTQDAKNIQYF

j_gene: TRBJ1-1
v_gene: TRBV19
CDR3aa: CASSIGGGATEAFF

j_gene: NA
v_gene: TRBV6-4
CDR3aa: CASSDSPGTGFDEQYF

j_gene: TRBJ2-5
v_gene: TRBV11-2
CDR3aa: CASSLGAETQYF

j_gene: TRBJ1-1
v_gene: TRBV28
CDR3aa: CASSVLGQGVAEAFF

j_gene: TRBJ1-1
v_gene: TRBV7-3
CDR3aa: CASSLGQGDSNTEAFF

j_gene: TRBJ2-1
v_gene: TRBV4-1
CDR3aa: CASSTRGAGNEQFF

j_gene: TRBJ2-1
v_gene: TRBV19
CDR3aa: CATASGGENEQFF

j_gene: TRBJ2-5
v_gene: TRBV28
CDR3aa: CASKGSNQETQYF

j_gene: TRBJ2-3
v_gene: TRBV9
CDR3aa: CASSVEGWDTQYF

j_gene: TRBJ2-6
v_gene: TRBV6-1
CDR3aa: CASWGSGANVLTF

j_gene: TRBJ1-5
v_gene: TRBV10-2
CDR3aa: CASARQGGGNQPQHF

j_gene: TRBJ2-4
v_gene: TRBV6-6
CDR3aa: CATKGAGYANIQYF

j_gene: TRBJ1-2
v_gene: TRBV6-5
CDR3aa: CASSFAGQNYGYTF

j_gene: TRBJ1-6
v_gene: TRBV9
CDR3aa: CASSVAGRPSYNSPLHF

j_gene: TRBJ2-2
v_gene: TRBV2
CDR3aa: CASSEVFRYGELFF

j_gene: TRBJ1-1
v_gene: TRBV19
CDR3aa: CASSWDTLEAFF

j_gene: TRBJ1-4
v_gene: TRBV6-6
CDR3aa: CASSYHRGDEKLFF

j_gene: TRBJ1-5
v_gene: TRBV4-3
CDR3aa: CASSQDYYSNQPQHF

j_gene: TRBJ1-1
v_gene: TRBV30
CDR3aa: CAWSAGGSLTEAFF

j_gene: TRBJ1-6
v_gene: TRBV7-9
CDR3aa: CASSQKKTNSPLHF

j_gene: TRBJ2-1
v_gene: TRBV27
CDR3aa: CASSAGTSPYNEQFF

j_gene: TRBJ2-2
v_gene: TRBV27
CDR3aa: CASSWVNTGELFF

j_gene: TRBJ1-4
v_gene: TRBV5-5
CDR3aa: CASSLGPSKKLFF

j_gene: TRBJ2-4
v_gene: TRBV5-8
CDR3aa: CASSLSRGEAKNIQYF

j_gene: TRBJ1-1
v_gene: TRBV7-8
CDR3aa: CASSLDILGKGAFF

j_gene: TRBJ2-4
v_gene: TRBV30
CDR3aa: CAWEAETVAKNIQYF

j_gene: TRBJ1-2
v_gene: TRBV5-1
CDR3aa: CASSSEWSGGIYGYTF

j_gene: TRBJ2-2
v_gene: TRBV5-5
CDR3aa: CASSWGEPDTGELFF

j_gene: TRBJ1-2
v_gene: TRBV5-4
CDR3aa: CASSADLKGYTF

j_gene: TRBJ1-1
v_gene: TRBV6-1
CDR3aa: CASSGVEAFF

j_gene: TRBJ1-5
v_gene: TRBV7-8
CDR3aa: CASSPTGEGNQPQHF

j_gene: TRBJ1-3
v_gene: TRBV29-1
CDR3aa: CIGQQGNTIYF